What follows are 19 T cell receptor beta chains derived from one specimen sequenced in a study of Ad26.COV2.S vaccination and SARS-CoV-2 variants. Profiling relied on immunoSEQ multiplex PCR, and the TCRdb table lists in-frame clones only, not all of them. This repertoire shows about 400,000 clones, 83% found once; its top ten account for 7% to 9.5%. The treatment: approximately 18 received Ad26.COV2.S at low or high dose, single or two shots; five or six received placebo; per-sample allocation not given. Sampling occurred on day 63 after the first vaccine or placebo injection. This material consisted of peripheral blood, taken in a trial of Ad26.COV2.S vaccine versus placebo. The receptors stem from a person between 18 and 65 years old who received the Ad26.COV2.S COVID-19 vaccine or a placebo.

This clone has a handful of counts. The chain carries TRBV12-3 or TRBV12-4 and TRBJ2-7; D unresolved. The CDR3 is made up of 12 amino acids. V was trimmed by 7 bases and J by 3 bases, leaving 10 bases between them. CDR3 sequence: CASNRERYEQYF. CDR3 DNA sequence: TGTGCCAGCAACCGAGAACGCTACGAGCAGTACTTC.

The chain combines TRBV7-8 with TRBJ1-2; D call uncertain. Trimming shortened V by 5 bases and J by 4 bases, and 2 bases separated the two germline ends. Germline CDR1 and CDR2: SGHVS and FQNEAQ. This CDR3 is built from 10 residues. Here the CDR3 DNA reads TGTGCCAGCAGCCTCTATGGCTACACCTTC. It specifies CASSLYGYTF.

The gene calls are TRBV29-1 and TRBJ2-7; D ambiguous. Per germline, CDR1 SQVTM and CDR2 ANQGSEA. The CDR3 has 11 amino acids. Trimming removed 3 bases from V and 3 bases from J, with 6 bases in between. The CDR3 loop is CSVDVDYEQYF. For the CDR3, the DNA is TGCAGCGTTGACGTCGACTACGAGCAGTACTTC.

The chain is built from TRBV13 and TRBJ1-2, with a possible D match to TRBD1 (5 bases). The V end was cut by 5 bases, the J end by 6 bases, with 19 bases between. The CDR3 sequence is 15 residues long. From germline, CDR1 is PRHDT and CDR2 FYEKMQ (reference sequence). The CDR3 sequence is CASSPSRGDLNGYTF. As DNA, the CDR3 is TGTGCCAGCAGCCCGAGCCGGGGGGACCTGAATGGCTACACCTTC.

The CDR3: CASSTQENTEAFF. In DNA form, the CDR3 reads TGTGCCAGCAGCACTCAGGAGAACACTGAAGCTTTCTTT. This rearrangement joins TRBV7-2 to TRBJ1-1; D unclear. CDR3 length: 13 residues. Germline-derived CDR1 and CDR2 are SGHTA and FQGNSA. V was cut by 5 bases and J by 1 base, with 8 bases left in between.

The chain recombines TRBV6-6 with TRBJ2-1; a weak D match, TRBD1 (5 bases). The CDR3 spans 11 residues. The ends were cut back, 4 bases at V and 14 bases at J, with 12 bases in the middle. Germline CDR1 is MNHNY and CDR2 is SVGAGI (reference sequence). Here the CDR3 reads CASSFTGYEFF. The CDR3 DNA sequence: TGTGCCAGCAGTTTCACAGGTTATGAGTTCTTC.

The chain combines TRBV11-2 with TRBJ1-6; D is unclear. V lost 5 bases, J lost 6 bases, and 11 bases lay in between. Germline V CDR1 and CDR2: SGHAT, FQNNGV. The CDR3 is 14 amino acids. The CDR3 DNA sequence: TGTGCCAGCAGCCAGGCTGGGGTTAATTCACCCCTCCACTTT. This translates into CASSQAGVNSPLHF.

CDR3 loop: CASSWGQGSEQYF. For the CDR3, the DNA is TGTGCCAGCAGTTGGGGACAGGGGTCCGAGCAGTACTTC. The chain combines TRBV11-3 with TRBJ2-7; 10 positions agree with TRBD1. The CDR3 length is 13 residues. The V gene end was trimmed by 6 bases and the J gene end by 6 bases; junction bases not matched to a gene: 5. Germline assignment: CDR1 SGHNT and CDR2 YENEEA.

The CDR3 is CASSASRHNEQFF. The CDR3, as DNA: TGTGCCAGCAGCGCCTCACGGCACAATGAGCAGTTCTTC. The chain combines TRBV9 with TRBJ2-1; D not certain. Trimming took 3 bases from V and 5 from J, leaving 9 bases between them. The germline gives CDR1 SGDLS, CDR2 YYNGEE. The length of the CDR3 is 13 residues. Full variable domain (remainder filled in from reference TRBV9 and TRBJ2-1): DSGVTQTPKHLITATGQRVTLRCSPRSGDLSVYWYQQSLDQGLQFLIQYYNGEERAKGNILERFSAQQFPDLHSELNLSSLELGDSALYFCASSASRHNEQFFGPGTRLTVL.

This sequence joins TRBV29-1 and TRBJ2-7; 9 bases are a match to TRBD2. CDR3 length: 12 residues. Trimming removed 6 bases from V and 2 bases from J; junction bases left unmatched: 2. Germline assignment: CDR1 SQVTM and CDR2 ANQGSEA. The CDR3 protein is CSVLAGPYEQYF. CDR3 DNA sequence: TGCAGCGTCCTAGCGGGACCCTACGAGCAGTACTTC.

This chain joins TRBV11-3 and TRBJ2-7; a weak D match, TRBD2 (5 bases). V lost 4 bases and J 2 bases, leaving 15 bases between the germline ends. This CDR3 spans 15 amino acids. CDR1 is SGHNT, CDR2 YENEEA, per germline. The CDR3 DNA reads as TGTGCCAGCAGCTCCCTTGTGGGGAGAACCTACGAGCAGTACTTC. Amino acid sequence: CASSSLVGRTYEQYF. The whole variable domain, remainder taken from reference TRBV11-3 and TRBJ2-7, is EAGVVQSPRYKIIEKKQPVAFWCNPISGHNTLYWYLQNLGQGPELLIRYENEEAVDDSQLPKDRFSAERLKGVDSTLKIQPAELGDSAVYLCASSSLVGRTYEQYFGPGTRLTVT.

CDR3 region: CAWSWNTGELFF. DNA for the CDR3: TGTGCCTGGAGTTGGAACACCGGGGAGCTGTTTTTT. V and J are TRBV30 and TRBJ2-2; no clear D gene. The CDR3 extends over 12 amino acids. V lost 2 bases, J lost 1 base, and 2 bases lay in between. Germline loops: CDR1 GTSNPN, CDR2 SVGIG (reference sequence).

The V call is TRBV30, the J call TRBJ1-6; D is undetermined. CDR1 and CDR2 from the germline V gene are GTSNPN and SVGIG (reference sequence). This CDR3 region has 14 residues. The V and J ends lost 1 base and 9 bases respectively, with 13 bases between them. The CDR3: CAWSDTSLGSPLHF. CDR3 sequence (DNA): TGTGCCTGGAGTGACACCTCTTTAGGTTCACCCCTCCACTTT.

The chain joins TRBV11-3 to TRBJ2-5; 12 nucleotides line up with TRBD2. There are 16 residues in the CDR3. Unmatched junction bases numbered 5, after V lost 4 bases and J lost 2 bases. In germline, CDR1 is SGHNT, CDR2 YENEEA. Written as DNA, the CDR3 is TGTGCCAGCAGCTCTGGACTAGCGGGGTTTCAAGAGACCCAGTACTTC. It specifies CASSSGLAGFQETQYF.

CDR3 bases: TGTGCCAGCAGGGTAGTTAATTCACCCCTCCACTTT. It translates to CASRVVNSPLHF. V is TRBV6-5 and J is TRBJ1-6; D is uncertain. V was clipped by 6 bases and J by 6 bases, with 6 bases between them. The CDR3 is made up of 12 amino acids. The V gene's germline CDR1 is MNHEY and CDR2 SVGAGI.

The chain uses TRBV9 and TRBJ2-5, with a tentative D call TRBD1 (5 bases). Trimming removed 4 bases from V and 7 bases from J, with 14 bases in between. Per germline, CDR1 SGDLS and CDR2 YYNGEE. This CDR3 is built from 13 residues. CDR3 region: CASSPYTTGTQYF. The CDR3 DNA follows: TGTGCCAGCAGCCCATACACCACAGGGACCCAGTACTTC.

This clone was counted once. This chain connects TRBV7-2 to TRBJ2-3; D not certain. Trimming removed 5 bases at V and 4 bases at J, with 7 bases between. Germline assignment: CDR1 SGHTA and CDR2 FQGNSA. The CDR3 extends over 12 amino acids. The CDR3 loop is CASSPTSDTQYF. CDR3 nucleotide sequence: TGTGCCAGCAGCCCGACTTCAGATACGCAGTATTTT.

The V and J genes are TRBV5-1 and TRBJ1-4, with D unclear. Trimming removed 0 bases from V and 4 bases from J, with 10 bases in between. This CDR3 region has 15 residues. Germline V gene lookup returns CDR1 SGHRS and CDR2 YFSETQ. The CDR3 sequence is CASSLGSGSNEKLFF. CDR3 sequence (DNA): TGCGCCAGCAGCTTGGGGTCTGGGAGTAATGAAAAACTGTTTTTT.

This clone was seen more than once but under ten times. The chain uses TRBV27 and TRBJ2-5, with TRBD2 matching 15 bases. Germline-derived CDR1 and CDR2 are MNHEY and SMNVEV (reference sequence). With V trimmed by 4 bases and J by 2 bases, 8 bases remained unmatched. The CDR3 totals 18 residues. The CDR3 DNA is TGTGCCAGCAGTTCAAGTAGGACTAGCGGGGGGGTACAAGAGACCCAGTACTTC. Protein sequence: CASSSSRTSGGVQETQYF.